The 30 T cell receptor beta chains in this list originate from one sample, sequenced in a study of molecular identifiers for immune sequencing clone quantification. One entry per CDR3 protein results from TCRdb running MiXCR on the PCR reads. The repertoire holds tens of thousands of distinct CDR3 sequences, with about 24% as singletons. Material: naive CD8+ T cells from blood, with Jurkat cell RNA spiked in. Subset in this sample: FACS-sorted CD8+CD4-CCR7+CD45RA+ naive T cells. These receptor sequences come from a human donor in good health. Some libraries in this study had Jurkat cell RNA spiked in.

On this clonotype itself: This may come from a read error, since a much larger clone is one base off. The rearrangement joins TRBV4-2 to TRBJ2-5; no reliable D call. V gave up 3 bases and J gave up 5 bases, with 19 bases separating them. CDR1 is LGHNA, CDR2 YNFKEQ, per germline. The CDR3 is made up of 16 amino acids. For the CDR3, the DNA is TGTGCCAGCAGCCAGTTGGGGTTTGTTAGCCCGGAGACCCAGTACTTC. Its translation: CASSQLGFVSPETQYF.

This clonotype was detected many times. The chain carries TRBV6-2 or TRBV6-3 and TRBJ1-5; possibly TRBD1 for D (5 bases). CDR3 length: 13 residues. With 2 bases removed from V and 4 bases from J, the gap between germline ends came to 6 bases. CDR1 is MNHEY and CDR2 is SVGEGT in the germline V gene. The CDR3 bases are TGTGCCAGCAGTTACGGGGGGAATCAGCCCCAGCATTTT. It translates to CASSYGGNQPQHF.

This clonotype occurred many times. This chain uses TRBV9 with TRBJ2-7; TRBD1 is a possible D gene (6 bases). Germline-derived CDR1 and CDR2 are SGDLS and YYNGEE. The CDR3 sequence is 13 residues long. The V and J ends lost 4 bases and 2 bases respectively, with 10 bases between them. Here the CDR3 DNA reads TGTGCCAGCAGCCCAGGGGAGCCCTACGAGCAGTACTTC. This encodes CASSPGEPYEQYF.

This rearrangement joins TRBV6-1 to TRBJ2-5; no definite D call. The CDR3 covers 14 residues. Germline CDR1 is MNHNS and CDR2 is SASEGT. The ends were cut back, 4 bases at V and 7 bases at J, with 16 bases in the middle. The CDR3 DNA reads as TGTGCCAGCAGTGGGAACCGGTACGGCGCGACCCAGTACTTC. Translation gives CASSGNRYGATQYF.

The table lists this clonotype with many counts. The chain uses TRBV5-5 and TRBJ2-4, with unresolved D. Trimming took off 6 bases at V and 1 base at J, with 11 bases between the two ends. Germline assignment: CDR1 SGHKS and CDR2 YYEKEE (reference sequence). The CDR3 has 14 residues. CDR3 nucleotide sequence: TGTGCCAGCACCACGGGTCCTGCCAAAAACATTCAGTACTTC. Encoded protein: CASTTGPAKNIQYF.

This clonotype was detected many times. The chain is built from TRBV2 and TRBJ2-1, with 13 nucleotides matching TRBD2. CDR1 SNHLY and CDR2 FYNNEI come from the germline V gene. J gave up 4 bases and V 6 bases, and 3 bases lay outside the gene matches. The CDR3 has 15 amino acids. In DNA, the CDR3 is TGTGCCAGCAGCGGACTAGCGGGGGCATACAATGAGCAGTTCTTC. It specifies CASSGLAGAYNEQFF.

The rearrangement links TRBV2 to TRBJ2-3; TRBD1 aligns across 9 bases. Unmatched junction bases numbered 7, after V lost 3 bases and J lost 3 bases. Germline CDR1 reads SNHLY; CDR2 reads FYNNEI. CDR3 length: 16 amino acids. CDR3 DNA: TGTGCCAGCAGTGAGATCCCGGGACAGGGAACAGATACGCAGTATTTT. The encoded protein is CASSEIPGQGTDTQYF. Together with reference TRBV2 and TRBJ2-3, the CDR3 gives the full variable domain: EPEVTQTPSHQVTQMGQEVILRCVPISNHLYFYWYRQILGQKVEFLVSFYNNEISEKSEIFDDQFSVERPDGSNFTLKIRSTKLEDSAMYFCASSEIPGQGTDTQYFGPGTRLTVL.

With regard to this clonotype: The junction shows a germline mismatch at one end, possibly a read error. This chain joins TRBV12-3 or TRBV12-4 and TRBJ2-3; no definite D call. CDR3 length equals 11 residues. Written as DNA, the CDR3 is TGTGCCTGCAGTTTCGCGGATACGCAGTATTTT. It translates to CACSFADTQYF.

Of note for this clonotype: The missing conserved phenylalanine or tryptophan at the end of this CDR3 makes a read error likely. The chain combines TRBV5-6 with TRBJ2-2; TRBD1 agrees at 10 bases. The CDR3 consists of 15 residues. Germline V gene lookup returns CDR1 SGHDT and CDR2 YYEEEE. This CDR3 reads CASSPDRGITGALFL. CDR3 DNA sequence: TGTGCCAGCAGTCCGGACAGGGGGATCACCGGGGCGCTGTTTCTT.

Regarding this clonotype: This may stem from a read error, because a much larger clone lies one nucleotide away. The V and J genes are TRBV7-3 and TRBJ2-2, with D unresolved. V was pared by 3 bases and J by 6 bases, with 17 bases between. CDR1 is SGHTA and CDR2 is FQGTGA in the germline V gene. This CDR3 has 16 residues. DNA for the CDR3: TGTGCCAGCAGCTTTGCCCCTCCGCCTCAGCCCGGGGAGCTGTTTTTT. Its translation is CASSFAPPPQPGELFF.

Points on this clonotype: This may arise from a read error, as a much more abundant clone is one base away. The chain joins TRBV2 to TRBJ2-1; D is unresolved. The CDR3 is 12 residues long. V was trimmed by 7 bases and J by 9 bases, leaving 13 bases between them. Germline V gives CDR1 SNHLY, CDR2 FYNNEI. The CDR3 coding sequence is TGTGCCAGCACCCGCGACCCGGCTGAGCAGTTCTTC. Amino acid sequence: CASTRDPAEQFF.

This clonotype was counted ten times or more. J is TRBJ2-3 and V is TRBV19; unclear D gene. This CDR3 has 11 residues. V was cut by 10 bases and J by 2 bases, with 7 bases left in between. Germline V CDR1 and CDR2: LNHDA, SQIVND (reference sequence). The CDR3 nucleotides are TGTGCCACCGCGACCACAGATACGCAGTATTTT. Protein: CATATTDTQYF.

This clonotype was observed at least ten times. This rearrangement joins TRBV27 to TRBJ1-5; D gene uncertain. The CDR3 sequence is 14 residues long. V lost 5 bases to trimming and J lost 7 bases, with 15 bases between them. Germline V gene data show CDR1 as MNHEY and CDR2 as SMNVEV (reference sequence). The chain's CDR3 is CASSPIFHIQPQHF. In DNA, the CDR3 is TGTGCCAGCAGTCCAATATTTCACATCCAGCCCCAGCATTTT.

At least ten counts were recorded for this clonotype. The chain combines TRBV5-6 with TRBJ2-7; D unclear. With 1 base removed from V and 0 bases from J, the gap between germline ends came to 8 bases. The CDR3 consists of 14 residues. CDR1 and CDR2 from the germline V gene are SGHDT and YYEEEE. Written as DNA, the CDR3 is TGTGCCAGCAGCTTGAGGTTGAGCTCCTACGAGCAGTACTTC. Translating it yields CASSLRLSSYEQYF.

There are many counts of this clonotype. The chain combines TRBV9 with TRBJ2-3; D gene uncertain. The CDR3 runs to 15 residues. Germline V lookup: CDR1 SGDLS, CDR2 YYNGEE. The V end was cut by 0 bases, the J end by 3 bases, with 11 bases between. CDR3 coding DNA: TGTGCCAGCAGCGTAGCGACTCAAAGTACAGATACGCAGTATTTT. It translates to CASSVATQSTDTQYF.

This clonotype was detected ten times or more. The V and J genes are TRBV29-1 and TRBJ2-3; unclear D gene. The CDR3 runs 11 residues. Germline CDR1 and CDR2: SQVTM and ANQGSEA. V was cut by 1 base and J by 5 bases, with 4 bases left in between. The CDR3 here is CSVEVLDTQYF. The CDR3 DNA reads as TGCAGCGTTGAAGTGCTAGATACGCAGTATTTT.

This clonotype was recorded at least ten times. The V call is TRBV7-8, the J call TRBJ1-1; D is possibly TRBD1 (5 bases). CDR1 is SGHVS, CDR2 FQNEAQ, per germline. The CDR3 has 13 residues. The germline V and J ends were trimmed by 1 base and 10 bases, with 13 bases remaining between them. The CDR3: CASSLVGGGTAFF. The CDR3 DNA follows: TGTGCCAGCAGCTTAGTGGGGGGGGGTACAGCTTTCTTT.

This clonotype was recorded many times. This chain joins TRBV28 and TRBJ2-5, with D hard to call. With 5 bases removed from V and 2 bases from J, the gap between germline ends came to 6 bases. Germline CDR1 and CDR2: MDHEN and SYDVKM. CDR3 length equals 12 residues. The CDR3 loop is CASSAEQETQYF. The CDR3 DNA reads as TGTGCCAGCAGTGCGGAGCAAGAGACCCAGTACTTC.

This clonotype was picked up many times. V gene TRBV29-1 combines with J gene TRBJ2-1; 11 bases agree with TRBD2. With 1 base clipped from V and 3 bases from J, the junction kept 8 bases outside the gene matches. This CDR3 is 17 amino acids long. Germline lookup yields CDR1 SQVTM and CDR2 ANQGSEA. The CDR3 region has the DNA TGCAGCGTTGAAGGCAAAAATGGGACTAGCGGCTACAATGAGCAGTTCTTC. It translates to CSVEGKNGTSGYNEQFF.

This clonotype was counted at least ten times. The V call is TRBV7-2, the J call TRBJ2-1, with D tentatively TRBD1 or TRBD2 (6 bases each). Germline assignment: CDR1 SGHTA and CDR2 FQGNSA. CDR3 length equals 14 residues. Trimming took off 5 bases at V and 8 bases at J, with 16 bases between the two ends. The DNA of the CDR3 is TGTGCCAGCAGCCCCCTGTACGGGGGCCATGAGCAGTTCTTC. As protein: CASSPLYGGHEQFF.

This clonotype was recorded many times. The chain recombines TRBV28 with TRBJ2-7, with D tentatively TRBD2 (6 bases). Germline loops: CDR1 MDHEN, CDR2 SYDVKM. CDR3 length equals 11 residues. With 8 bases removed from V and 12 bases from J, the gap between germline ends came to 17 bases. CDR3 in amino acids: CASGSGGRAYF. CDR3 DNA: TGTGCCAGCGGGTCCGGGGGAAGGGCGTACTTC.

This clonotype was detected many times. The rearrangement joins TRBV2 to TRBJ2-3; D is possibly TRBD1 or TRBD2 (6 bases each). Trimming removed 2 bases at V and 1 base at J, with 16 bases between. Germline values: CDR1 SNHLY, CDR2 FYNNEI. The CDR3 sequence is 17 residues long. The CDR3 sequence: CASSERGEWGRTDTQYF. The DNA for the CDR3 is TGTGCCAGCAGTGAAAGGGGGGAGTGGGGCCGCACAGATACGCAGTATTTT.

This clonotype was counted between two and nine times. The chain employs TRBV6-2 or TRBV6-3 and TRBJ2-7; 8 bases line up with TRBD1. CDR1 and CDR2 (germline): MNHEY, SVGEGT. Unmatched junction bases numbered 13, after V lost 5 bases and J lost 4 bases. CDR3 length equals 16 residues. The CDR3 spells CASSRKPGTGFYEQYF. The CDR3 nucleotides are TGTGCCAGCAGTCGAAAACCCGGGACAGGATTTTACGAGCAGTACTTC.

As for this clonotype: This may arise from a read error, as a much more abundant clone is one base away. The rearrangement joins TRBV19 to TRBJ2-3; 7 bases line up with TRBD1. Trimming removed 4 bases from V and 4 bases from J; junction bases left unmatched: 2. Looked up from germline, CDR1 is LNHDA and CDR2 is SQIVND (reference sequence). The CDR3 extends over 13 amino acids. CDR3 residues: CASSTGGADTQYF. CDR3 in DNA: TGTGCCAGTAGTACAGGGGGTGCAGATACGCAGTATTTT.

This clonotype was seen at least ten times. The gene calls are TRBV7-2 and TRBJ2-7; the D gene is possibly TRBD2 (6 bases). The CDR3 length is 14 residues. Trimming shortened V by 4 bases and J by 0 bases, and 10 bases separated the two germline ends. Looked up from germline, CDR1 is SGHTA and CDR2 is FQGNSA. CDR3 in amino acids: CASSSPGLSYEQYF. CDR3 nucleotides: TGTGCCAGCAGCTCCCCGGGACTCTCCTACGAGCAGTACTTC.

The table lists this clonotype with many counts. This chain connects TRBV6-5 to TRBJ2-3, with TRBD2 matching over 7 bases. V was clipped by 2 bases and J by 1 base; unmatched bases: 9. Germline CDR1 and CDR2: MNHEY and SVGAGI. The length of the CDR3 is 17 residues. The CDR3 loop is CASSYGLTSLRTDTQYF. CDR3 coding DNA: TGTGCCAGCAGTTACGGGCTGACTAGCCTCCGCACAGATACGCAGTATTTT.

The table lists this clonotype with a few counts. The V call is TRBV9, the J call TRBJ2-1; D may correspond to TRBD1 or TRBD2 (5 bases each). From germline, CDR1 is SGDLS and CDR2 YYNGEE. CDR3 length: 18 residues. Trimming cost V 0 bases and J 0 bases, with 16 bases left between them. The CDR3 protein is CASSVGFGAASSYNEQFF. CDR3 nucleotides: TGTGCCAGCAGCGTAGGATTCGGGGCGGCGAGCTCCTACAATGAGCAGTTCTTC. Full variable domain (missing parts from reference TRBV9 and TRBJ2-1): DSGVTQTPKHLITATGQRVTLRCSPRSGDLSVYWYQQSLDQGLQFLIQYYNGEERAKGNILERFSAQQFPDLHSELNLSSLELGDSALYFCASSVGFGAASSYNEQFFGPGTRLTVL.

This clonotype was found once. A much larger clone lies a single base off, so this may be a read error. This chain connects TRBV12-3 or TRBV12-4 to TRBJ2-3, with no clear D. CDR3 length: 12 residues. CDR3 residues: CASSTSTDTQSF. The CDR3, as DNA: TGTGCCAGCAGTACCTCCACAGATACGCAGTCTTTT.

In this sample, this clonotype turned up many times. The chain employs TRBV19 and TRBJ1-5; D might be TRBD1 (6 bases). CDR3 length equals 15 residues. The ends were cut back, 3 bases at V and 0 bases at J, with 9 bases in the middle. CDR1 is LNHDA, CDR2 SQIVND, per germline (reference sequence). In nucleotides, the CDR3 is TGTGCCAGTAGTATGGACAGATATAGCAATCAGCCCCAGCATTTT. This gives the protein CASSMDRYSNQPQHF.

This clonotype was detected ten times or more. V and J are TRBV29-1 and TRBJ2-7, with D perhaps matching TRBD1 (6 bases). The CDR3 is made up of 14 amino acids. CDR1 and CDR2 (germline): SQVTM, ANQGSEA. Trimming left V 3 bases short and J 1 base short, with 13 bases between. The CDR3 DNA reads as TGCAGCGTTGACGGCCCACAGGGATCCTACGAGCAGTACTTC. Translated, it gives CSVDGPQGSYEQYF.